The T cell receptor beta chain under discussion was sequenced for a study of blood T cells in healthy people across ages. Study-wide points: There were more naive CD4+ cells and higher diversity in long-lived donors than in aged donors.

As to this clonotype: As yet, its antigen is unknown.

Per germline, CDR1 SGHRS and CDR2 YFSETQ. This CDR3 spans 19 amino acids. Trimming took off 4 bases at V and 0 bases at J, with 20 bases between the two ends. Combining a sample-barcoded 5' primer with a J-beta primer mix, a second PCR ran for about 6 to 12 cycles. TCRdb reanalysed the 5' RACE reads using MiXCR and keeps one entry per CDR3 protein. Of more than 700,000 distinct CDR3 sequences listed, around 50% are singletons. The sample consisted of blood. The clonotype originates from a man at least 80 years old in good health. The chain joins TRBV5-1 to TRBJ2-6; tentatively, D is TRBD1 or TRBD2 (5 bases each). CDR3 nucleotide sequence: TGCGCCAGCAGCCCCTACCCCGGGACGGACCTCTCTGGGGCCAACGTCCTGACTTTC. It codes for CASSPYPGTDLSGANVLTF.